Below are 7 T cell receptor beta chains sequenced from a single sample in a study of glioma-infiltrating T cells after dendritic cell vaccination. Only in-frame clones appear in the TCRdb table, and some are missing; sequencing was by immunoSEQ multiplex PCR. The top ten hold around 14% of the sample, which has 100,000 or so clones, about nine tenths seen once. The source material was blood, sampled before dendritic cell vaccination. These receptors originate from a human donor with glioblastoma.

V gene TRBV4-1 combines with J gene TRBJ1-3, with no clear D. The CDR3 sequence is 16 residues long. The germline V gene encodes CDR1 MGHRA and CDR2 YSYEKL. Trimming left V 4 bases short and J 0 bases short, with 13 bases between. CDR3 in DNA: TGCGCCAGCAGCCCGGACCTTGGGAGCTCTGGAAACACCATATATTTT. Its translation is CASSPDLGSSGNTIYF.

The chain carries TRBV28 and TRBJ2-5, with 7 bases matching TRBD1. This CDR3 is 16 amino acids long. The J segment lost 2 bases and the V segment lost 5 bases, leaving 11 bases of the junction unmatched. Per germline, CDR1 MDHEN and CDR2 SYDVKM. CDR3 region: CASSLNRGSHQETQYF. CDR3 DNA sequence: TGTGCCAGCAGTCTAAACAGGGGCTCCCATCAAGAGACCCAGTACTTC.

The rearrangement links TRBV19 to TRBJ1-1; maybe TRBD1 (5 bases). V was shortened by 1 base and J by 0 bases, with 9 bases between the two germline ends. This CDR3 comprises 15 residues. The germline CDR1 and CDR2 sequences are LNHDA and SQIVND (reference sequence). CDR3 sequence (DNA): TGTGCCAGTAGTATAGCGCGGGGGGTGAACACTGAAGCTTTCTTT. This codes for CASSIARGVNTEAFF.

This CDR3 is CASSPGPRNTIYF. Written as DNA, the CDR3 is TGTGCCAGCTCACCAGGGCCTAGAAACACCATATATTTT. The V call is TRBV18, the J call TRBJ1-3, with unresolved D. The CDR3 loop spans 13 amino acids. CDR1 and CDR2 from the germline V gene are KGHSH and LQKENI. The germline V and J ends were trimmed by 2 bases and 5 bases, with 7 bases remaining between them.

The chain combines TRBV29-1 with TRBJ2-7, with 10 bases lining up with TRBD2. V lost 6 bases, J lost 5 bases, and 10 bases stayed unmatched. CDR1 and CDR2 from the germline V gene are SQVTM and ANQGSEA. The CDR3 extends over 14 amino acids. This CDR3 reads CSVSKREGTHEQYF. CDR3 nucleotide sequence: TGCAGCGTCTCCAAGCGGGAGGGCACCCACGAGCAGTACTTC.

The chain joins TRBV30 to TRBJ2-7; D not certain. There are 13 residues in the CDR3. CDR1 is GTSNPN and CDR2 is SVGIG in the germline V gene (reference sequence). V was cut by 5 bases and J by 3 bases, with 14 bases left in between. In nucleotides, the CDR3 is TGTGCCTGGGGCCCCCCAGTTCTCTACGAGCAGTACTTC. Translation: CAWGPPVLYEQYF.

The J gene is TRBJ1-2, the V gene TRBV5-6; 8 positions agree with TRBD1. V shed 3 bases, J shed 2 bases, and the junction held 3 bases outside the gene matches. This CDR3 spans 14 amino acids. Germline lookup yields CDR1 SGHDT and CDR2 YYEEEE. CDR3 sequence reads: CASSYRDRNYGYTF. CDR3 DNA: TGTGCCAGCAGCTACCGGGACAGGAACTATGGCTACACCTTC. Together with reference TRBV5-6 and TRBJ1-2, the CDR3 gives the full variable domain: DAGVTQSPTHLIKTRGQQVTLRCSPKSGHDTVSWYQQALGQGPQFIFQYYEEEERQRGNFPDRFSGHQFPNYSSELNVNALLLGDSALYLCASSYRDRNYGYTFGSGTRLTVV.